This T cell receptor (beta chain) was captured in a study of T cells in Graves' hyperthyroidism and ophthalmopathy. General observations from the study: Most expanded thyroid clonotypes above 0.001 recurred in blood.

This clonotype was recorded many times. Its antigen is unidentified. Researchers amplified the TCR beta CDR3 regions from RNA transcripts. Researchers ran a first-round RT-PCR on the TCR CDR3 using the HTBI primer set. TCRdb re-analysed the multiplex PCR reads in MiXCR, keeping a single row per CDR3 protein. The repertoire holds 500,000 to 600,000 distinct CDR3 sequences, approximately 44% seen once, with under 20% in the top ten. CDR3 length equals 15 residues. The V and J ends lost 6 bases and 5 bases respectively, with 19 bases between them. Exclusion of patients followed from uncontrolled infection, other autoimmune disease, pregnancy or lactation.

The receptor comes from an adult woman with Graves' disease, either hyperthyroidism or ophthalmopathy (not recorded which). The V and J genes are TRBV12-3 or TRBV12-4 and TRBJ1-2; D unresolved. Material: peripheral blood or thyroid tissue (not recorded which). CDR3 sequence: CASSPSGQERYGYTF. The CDR3 DNA is TGTGCCAGCAGCCCCAGTGGGCAGGAGCGATATGGCTACACCTTC.